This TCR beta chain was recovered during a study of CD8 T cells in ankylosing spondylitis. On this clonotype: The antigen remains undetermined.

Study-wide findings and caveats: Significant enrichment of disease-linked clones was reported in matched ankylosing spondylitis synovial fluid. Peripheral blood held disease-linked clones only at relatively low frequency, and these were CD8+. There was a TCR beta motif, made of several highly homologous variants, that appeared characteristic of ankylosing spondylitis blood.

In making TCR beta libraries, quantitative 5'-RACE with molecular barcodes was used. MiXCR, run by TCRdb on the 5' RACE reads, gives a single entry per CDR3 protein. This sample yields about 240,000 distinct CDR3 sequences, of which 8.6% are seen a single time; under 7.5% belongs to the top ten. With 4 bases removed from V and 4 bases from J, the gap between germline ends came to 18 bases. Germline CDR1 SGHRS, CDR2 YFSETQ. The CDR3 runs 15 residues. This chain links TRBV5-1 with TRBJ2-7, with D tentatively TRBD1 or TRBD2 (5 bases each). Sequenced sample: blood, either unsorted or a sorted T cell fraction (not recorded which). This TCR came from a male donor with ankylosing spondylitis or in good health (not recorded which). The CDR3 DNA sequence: TGCGCCAGCAGCGAATTCCCGGGACCGCTATACGAGCAGTACTTC. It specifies CASSEFPGPLYEQYF.